This T cell receptor (beta chain) was sequenced during a study of blood T cells in healthy people across ages. The amount of total RNA extracted per sample was at least 5.5 micrograms. Study-wide points: Estimated diversity across one million T cells was deemed an underestimate. Higher naive T cell percentage went strongly together with higher TCR beta diversity.

With respect to this clonotype: Its antigen is unknown.

Per the germline V gene, CDR1 is DFQATT and CDR2 is SNEGSKA (reference sequence). This CDR3 comprises 14 residues. A second PCR of roughly 6 to 12 cycles used a sample-barcoded 5' primer and a J-beta primer mix. MiXCR, applied by TCRdb to the 5' RACE reads, yields one record per CDR3 protein. The data show about 1.5 million distinct CDR3 sequences, about 42% seen once. Sequenced: blood. The chain couples TRBV20-1 to TRBJ2-5; 9 bases line up with TRBD1. TRBJ2-7 explains the end of the DNA better; the J call may be wrong. The clonotype was recovered from a woman aged 18 to 35 in good health. Here the CDR3 reads CSARISGQGDEQYF. For the CDR3, the DNA is TGCAGTGCTAGAATATCGGGACAGGGTGACGAGCAGTACTTC.